This paragraph reports one TCR beta chain. The entry originates in a study of blood T cell repertoires in COVID-19. Across the study: Material from acute and convalescent COVID-19 was sourced from the United States, Italy and Spain. In each case, the material was cDNA or gDNA derived from T cells, B-cell-depleted T cells, or PBMCs.

The V end lost 6 bases, the J end lost 1 base, and 15 bases lay between the germline ends. Looked up from germline, CDR1 is SGHRS and CDR2 is YFSETQ. This CDR3 spans 15 amino acids. Per the authors' pipeline: Amplification of reference gene primers was used by the study to estimate nucleated cell counts. Generated by immunoSEQ multiplex PCR, the TCRdb table keeps only in-frame clones and is missing some. The V and J calls and clone size are taken from that table; D and trimming were inferred from the DNA. The sample lists 52,000 or so clones, around 84% occurring once. Sequencing input: peripheral blood. The chain is built from TRBV5-1 and TRBJ2-3, with D unresolved. The clonotype was recovered from a human donor in a cohort sampled during active COVID-19. The CDR3 nucleotides are TGCGCCAGCACCGGTGACTCACGTCGCACAGATACGCAGTATTTT. Protein sequence: CASTGDSRRTDTQYF. Based on the CDR3 plus reference TRBV5-1 and TRBJ2-3, the full variable domain is KAGVTQTPRYLIKTRGQQVTLSCSPISGHRSVSWYQQTPGQGLQFLFEYFSETQRNKGNFPGRFSGRQFSNSRSEMNVSTLELGDSALYLCASTGDSRRTDTQYFGPGTRLTVL.